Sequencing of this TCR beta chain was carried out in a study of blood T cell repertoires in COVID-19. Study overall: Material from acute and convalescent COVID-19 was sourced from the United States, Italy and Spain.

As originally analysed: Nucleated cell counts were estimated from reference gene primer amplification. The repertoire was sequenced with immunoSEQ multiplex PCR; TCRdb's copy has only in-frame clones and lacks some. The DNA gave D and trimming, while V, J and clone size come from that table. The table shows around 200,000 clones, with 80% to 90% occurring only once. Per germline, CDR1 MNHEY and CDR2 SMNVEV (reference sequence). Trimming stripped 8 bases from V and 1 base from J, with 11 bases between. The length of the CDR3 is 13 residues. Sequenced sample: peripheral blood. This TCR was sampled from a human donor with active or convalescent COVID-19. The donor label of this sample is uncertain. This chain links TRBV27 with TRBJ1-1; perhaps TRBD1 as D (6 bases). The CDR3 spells CASAGQSNTEAFF. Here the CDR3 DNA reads TGTGCCAGCGCCGGACAGTCGAACACTGAAGCTTTCTTT.